Presented here are 17 T cell receptor beta chains from one specimen sequenced in a study of T cell responses to AZD1222 COVID-19 vaccine. Some clones are missing from TCRdb's copy, which holds only in-frame ones; the method was immunoSEQ multiplex PCR. The sample contains 60,000 to 85,000 clones, 88% of which appear only once. Sequencing was performed on peripheral blood, taken 28 days after the second dose of the MenACWY control vaccine. The receptors shown here come from an adult who received the MenACWY meningococcal vaccine as a control.

The CDR3 region is CASSARVDSANTEAFF. CDR3 coding DNA: TGTGCCAGCAGCGCAAGAGTCGACAGCGCCAACACTGAAGCTTTCTTT. The chain uses TRBV28 and TRBJ1-1, with a possible D match to TRBD1 (5 bases). V shed 6 bases and J shed 2 bases, with 19 bases lying between them. Germline CDR1 reads MDHEN; CDR2 reads SYDVKM. The CDR3 has 16 amino acids.

This clone has just a few counts. The chain combines TRBV4-3 with TRBJ1-3; unclear D gene. Trimming took 0 bases from V and 4 from J, leaving 10 bases between them. Germline values: CDR1 LGHNA, CDR2 YSLEER. This CDR3 region has 15 residues. The CDR3: CASSQELASGNTIYF. The CDR3 DNA reads TGCGCCAGCAGCCAAGAACTGGCGTCAGGAAACACCATATATTTT.

The V and J genes are TRBV5-6 and TRBJ2-7; 8 bases align to TRBD1. Germline assignment: CDR1 SGHDT and CDR2 YYEEEE. Trimming removed 6 bases from V and 7 bases from J; junction bases left unmatched: 6. The CDR3 consists of 12 residues. The CDR3 DNA reads as TGTGCCAGCAACCTACAGGGGGGAGAGCAGTACTTC. This codes for CASNLQGGEQYF. Using reference TRBV5-6 and TRBJ2-7 for the parts outside the CDR3, the full variable domain is DAGVTQSPTHLIKTRGQQVTLRCSPKSGHDTVSWYQQALGQGPQFIFQYYEEEERQRGNFPDRFSGHQFPNYSSELNVNALLLGDSALYLCASNLQGGEQYFGPGTRLTVT.

The J gene is TRBJ2-1, the V gene TRBV10-3; 14 positions match TRBD2. The length of the CDR3 is 15 residues. Trimming at V came to 6 bases and at J to 6 bases, leaving 4 bases not matched to a gene. Germline lookup yields CDR1 ENHRY and CDR2 SYGVKD. The chain's CDR3 is CAIRGTSGSFNEQFF. The CDR3 coding sequence is TGTGCCATCAGGGGGACTAGCGGGAGTTTCAATGAGCAGTTCTTC.

V usage is TRBV28 and J usage is TRBJ1-2; perhaps TRBD1 as D (5 bases). V lost 6 bases and J lost 10, with 15 bases in between. The CDR3 loop spans 12 amino acids. Per the germline V gene, CDR1 is MDHEN and CDR2 is SYDVKM. The CDR3 loop is CASRPSQVDYTF. DNA of the CDR3: TGTGCCAGCAGGCCTTCACAGGTGGACTACACCTTC.

This rearrangement joins TRBV5-6 to TRBJ2-4, with D perhaps matching TRBD1 (6 bases). Trimming took 2 bases from V and 6 from J, leaving 15 bases between them. The CDR3 sequence is 15 residues long. The V gene's germline CDR1 is SGHDT and CDR2 YYEEEE. The CDR3 region is CASSFRTGLGNIQYF. As DNA, the CDR3 is TGTGCCAGCAGCTTCCGCACAGGGCTGGGAAACATTCAGTACTTC.

This clone was found once. This chain joins TRBV6-6 and TRBJ1-4; 8 bases agree with TRBD1. Germline V lookup: CDR1 MNHNY, CDR2 SVGAGI (reference sequence). CDR3 length: 13 residues. Trimming removed 4 bases from V and 7 bases from J; junction bases left unmatched: 2. The CDR3 DNA follows: TGTGCCAGCAGTTCAGGGGGCAGTGAAAAACTGTTTTTT. The encoded protein is CASSSGGSEKLFF.

This clone occurred once. The rearrangement uses TRBV27 and TRBJ1-5; possibly TRBD1 for D (5 bases). With 5 bases removed from V and 3 bases from J, the gap between germline ends came to 11 bases. The CDR3 contains 14 residues. Germline lookup yields CDR1 MNHEY and CDR2 SMNVEV (reference sequence). CDR3 DNA: TGTGCCAGCAGTCTTCAGGGAATCAATCAGCCCCAGCATTTT. It yields the protein CASSLQGINQPQHF.

The chain carries TRBV19 and TRBJ1-5, with D maybe TRBD1 (6 bases). The CDR3 sequence is 18 residues long. V dropped 3 bases and J dropped 0 bases, with 18 bases sitting between them. CDR1 and CDR2 (germline): LNHDA, SQIVND (reference sequence). CDR3 coding DNA: TGTGCCAGTAGTATCCCCGGGACATCCCCGCTTAGCAATCAGCCCCAGCATTTT. The encoded protein is CASSIPGTSPLSNQPQHF.

The gene calls are TRBV5-1 and TRBJ2-7; no clear D. CDR3 size: 15 residues. V lost 3 bases and J 0 bases, leaving 13 bases between the germline ends. Germline loops: CDR1 SGHRS, CDR2 YFSETQ. CDR3 in DNA: TGCGCCAGCAGCTCGGATCCCAGAGCCTCCTACGAGCAGTACTTC. It codes for CASSSDPRASYEQYF.

V usage is TRBV6-5 and J usage is TRBJ1-1; D may be TRBD1 (6 bases). The CDR3 runs to 11 residues. The germline V and J ends were trimmed by 8 bases and 10 bases, with 14 bases remaining between them. CDR1 and CDR2 (germline): MNHEY, SVGAGI. CDR3 loop: CASLTTGRAFF. CDR3 in DNA: TGTGCCAGCCTTACCACAGGGAGAGCTTTCTTT.

This chain uses TRBV2 with TRBJ1-2, with D uncertain. Trimming stripped 8 bases from V and 2 bases from J, with 15 bases between. CDR3 length equals 14 residues. CDR1 and CDR2 (germline): SNHLY, FYNNEI. In DNA, the CDR3 is TGTGCCAGCGTCCGATCCCCGATGAACTATGGCTACACCTTC. Translating gives CASVRSPMNYGYTF.

CDR3 protein: CASSEQGPPTGELFF. CDR3 nucleotides: TGTGCCAGCAGTGAGCAGGGACCCCCCACCGGGGAGCTGTTTTTT. This sequence joins TRBV2 and TRBJ2-2; D possibly matches TRBD1 or TRBD2 (5 bases each). V was cut by 3 bases and J by 4 bases, with 12 bases left in between. Germline-derived CDR1 and CDR2 are SNHLY and FYNNEI. The length of the CDR3 is 15 residues.

The rearrangement uses TRBV19 and TRBJ2-7; D is perhaps TRBD2 (5 bases). CDR1 is LNHDA, CDR2 SQIVND, per germline (reference sequence). V lost 5 bases and J 4 bases, leaving 24 bases between the germline ends. The CDR3 spans 17 residues. CDR3 loop: CASSPVFRVEENYEQYF. CDR3 nucleotides: TGTGCCAGTAGTCCCGTGTTCCGGGTGGAGGAAAATTACGAGCAGTACTTC.

The chain recombines TRBV5-4 with TRBJ2-3; weak D call: TRBD1 (5 bases). V lost 4 bases and J 0 bases, leaving 18 bases between the germline ends. The germline V gene has CDR1 SGHNT and CDR2 YYREEE (reference sequence). This CDR3 spans 17 amino acids. The CDR3 DNA reads as TGTGCCAGCAGCATCCCGCCAGGCGGACAAAGCACAGATACGCAGTATTTT. It is translated as CASSIPPGGQSTDTQYF.

The DNA for the CDR3 is TGTGCCAGCAGCTTCACAGGGGCGACTAATGAAAAACTGTTTTTT. It specifies CASSFTGATNEKLFF. The J gene is TRBJ1-4, the V gene TRBV7-6, with 7 nucleotides matching TRBD1. V was clipped by 3 bases and J by 2 bases; unmatched bases: 3. This CDR3 contains 15 residues. Germline lookup yields CDR1 SGHVS and CDR2 FNYEAQ.

The V and J genes are TRBV28 and TRBJ1-5, with TRBD1 matching 9 bases. The CDR3 consists of 14 residues. V dropped 7 bases and J dropped 7; count of bases not matched to a gene: 8. The germline CDR1 and CDR2 sequences are MDHEN and SYDVKM. CDR3 residues: CASTTGTGRQPQHF. CDR3 in DNA: TGTGCCAGCACGACCGGGACAGGGAGACAGCCCCAGCATTTT.